This TCR beta chain is from a study of blood T cell repertoires in COVID-19. Across the whole study: Samples taken during acute and convalescent COVID-19 were collected in the United States, Italy and Spain. PBMCs, B-cell-depleted T cells, or T cells provided the cDNA or gDNA that made up the material.

This clone was counted a single time. Original processing notes: Reference gene primer amplification gave nucleated cell count estimates. Clones were sequenced by immunoSEQ multiplex PCR, and TCRdb holds only the in-frame ones, with some missing. That table is the source of V, J and clone size, and D and trimming were worked out from the DNA. The sample lists about 100,000 clones, about 80% occurring once. V gave up 7 bases and J gave up 6 bases, with 12 bases separating them. The germline CDR1 and CDR2 sequences are MDHEN and SYDVKM. The CDR3 is made up of 12 amino acids. The specimen was peripheral blood. The chain links TRBV28 to TRBJ1-1; weak D call: TRBD1 (6 bases). This clonotype was sampled from a woman between 65 and 79 years old with acute or convalescent COVID-19. The CDR3 DNA is TGTGCCAGCATTTCAGGGGTGGCTGAAGCTTTCTTT. This codes for CASISGVAEAFF.